Many counts were recorded for the clone carrying this TCR beta chain. This sample is part of a study of low-dose radiotherapy and immunotherapy resistance in tumors. Study-level information: The treatment that patients received was intravenous nivolumab 240 mg every two weeks plus ipilimumab 1 mg/kg every six weeks. From cycle 1 day 1, patients took oral aspirin 300 mg every day for four cycles.

With TRAV- and TRBV-specific primers, first-strand cDNA was made, covering the alpha and beta chains. TCRs were amplified for roughly 22 PCR cycles with a constant-region primer and V-primer adapter. In vitro transcription amplified isolated mRNA. TCRdb reprocessed the reads with MiXCR, giving one entry per CDR3 protein. The data contain nearly 60,000 distinct CDR3 sequences, less than 30% of them seen just once; the ten biggest clones take up less than 7.5%. This sample's time point: after trial treatment. Treatment indicated: LDRT plus nivolumab, ipilimumab, low-dose cyclophosphamide and aspirin (RACIN trial). Donors received nivolumab, ipilimumab, aspirin, low-dose cyclophosphamide and low-dose radiotherapy. Trimming left V 0 bases short and J 10 bases short, with 17 bases between. The CDR3 loop spans 15 amino acids. Per germline, CDR1 SGHRS and CDR2 YFSETQ.

The J gene is TRBJ2-1, the V gene TRBV5-1, with D possibly TRBD2 on 7 matching bases. Source: PBMCs, taken after low-dose radiotherapy plus immunotherapy. The sequence was collected from a male donor with prostate cancer. CDR3 sequence reads: CASSLEGGGPSEQFF. The CDR3 DNA is TGCGCCAGCAGCTTGGAGGGGGGAGGGCCGTCCGAGCAGTTCTTC.